This TCR beta chain came from a study of blood T cell repertoires in COVID-19. Original data processing: Nucleated cell number was recorded as an estimate derived from reference gene primer amplification. Generated by immunoSEQ multiplex PCR, the TCRdb table keeps only in-frame clones and is missing some. That table furnishes V, J and clone size, whereas the DNA furnished D and trimming. The table has tens of thousands of clones, about 87% seen once. From germline, CDR1 is SGHTA and CDR2 FQGTGA. This CDR3 region has 13 residues. The germline V and J ends were trimmed by 5 bases and 1 base, with 8 bases remaining between them.

The sequence came from a human donor in a cohort sampled during active COVID-19. Sequences were obtained from peripheral blood. The rearrangement uses TRBV7-3 and TRBJ1-1; the D gene is possibly TRBD1 (6 bases). The CDR3 is CASSQDRNTEAFF. In DNA form, the CDR3 reads TGTGCCAGCAGCCAGGACAGGAACACTGAAGCTTTCTTT.